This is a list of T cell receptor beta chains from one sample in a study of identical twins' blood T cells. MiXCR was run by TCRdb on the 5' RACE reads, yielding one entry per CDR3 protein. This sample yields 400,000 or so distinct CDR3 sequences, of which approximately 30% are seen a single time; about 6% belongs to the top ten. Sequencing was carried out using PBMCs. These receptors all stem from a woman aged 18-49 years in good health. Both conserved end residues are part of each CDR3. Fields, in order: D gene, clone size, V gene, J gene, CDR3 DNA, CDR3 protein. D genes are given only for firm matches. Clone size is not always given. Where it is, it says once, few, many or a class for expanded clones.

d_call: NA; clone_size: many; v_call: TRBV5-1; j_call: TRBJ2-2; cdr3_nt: TGCGCCAGCAGCTTCAGACAGGCCTTGAACACCGGGGAGCTGTTTTTT; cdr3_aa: CASSFRQALNTGELFF
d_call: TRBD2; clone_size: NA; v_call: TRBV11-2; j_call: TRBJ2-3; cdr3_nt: TGTGCCAGCAGCTTAGATCCTAGCGGGGGGGCTGTAGATACGCAGTATTTT; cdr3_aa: CASSLDPSGGAVDTQYF
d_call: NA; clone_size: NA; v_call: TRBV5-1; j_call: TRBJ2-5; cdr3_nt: TGCGCCATCAGCTTGGAAGGGGGGACCCAGTACTTC; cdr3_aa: CAISLEGGTQYF
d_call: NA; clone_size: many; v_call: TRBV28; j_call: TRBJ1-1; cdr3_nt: TGTGCCAGCGCGCCCCCCGTGGTTATGAACACTGAAGCTTTCTTT; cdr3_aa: CASAPPVVMNTEAFF
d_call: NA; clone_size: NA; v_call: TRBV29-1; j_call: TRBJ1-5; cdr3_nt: TGCAGCGTTGAAGTAGGGGGAAGCAATCAGCCCCAGCATTTT; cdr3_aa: CSVEVGGSNQPQHF
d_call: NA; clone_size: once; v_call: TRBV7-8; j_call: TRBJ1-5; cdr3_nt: TGTGCCAGCAGCCAGGACACGAATAAGCCCCAGCATTTT; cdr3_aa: CASSQDTNKPQHF
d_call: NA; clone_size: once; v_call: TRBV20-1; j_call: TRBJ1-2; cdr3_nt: TGCAGTGCTAGAGGGCAGGTCCCAAACTATGGCTACACCTTC; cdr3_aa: CSARGQVPNYGYTF
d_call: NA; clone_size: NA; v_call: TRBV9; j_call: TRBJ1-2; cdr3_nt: TGTGCCAGCAGCGTAGCTAGTGTGAGTCGGGGTACGGCTGGCTACACCTTC; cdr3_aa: CASSVASVSRGTAGYTF
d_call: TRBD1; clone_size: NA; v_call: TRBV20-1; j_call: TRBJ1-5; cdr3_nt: TGCAGTGCGCCGACAGGGCCCAATCAGCCCCAGCATTTT; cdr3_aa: CSAPTGPNQPQHF
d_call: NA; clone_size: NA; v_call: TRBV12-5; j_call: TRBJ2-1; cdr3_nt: TGTGCTAGTGAAGGGCCAAACTACAATGAGCAGTTCTTC; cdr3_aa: CASEGPNYNEQFF
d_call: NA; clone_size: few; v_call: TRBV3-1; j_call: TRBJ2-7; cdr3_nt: TGTGCCAGCAGCGGAGGATATCTCGGGGATCGATCCTACGAGCAGTACTTC; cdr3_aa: CASSGGYLGDRSYEQYF
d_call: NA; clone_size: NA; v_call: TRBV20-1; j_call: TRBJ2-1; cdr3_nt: TGCAGTGCTAGAGTTTACAGGGGAGGGGCCCACAATGAGCAGTTCTTC; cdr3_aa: CSARVYRGGAHNEQFF
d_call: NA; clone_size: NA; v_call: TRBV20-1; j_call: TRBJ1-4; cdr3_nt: TGCAGTGCTAGAGATTCAATCGCGCGATCGGGTGAAAAACTGTTTTTT; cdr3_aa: CSARDSIARSGEKLFF
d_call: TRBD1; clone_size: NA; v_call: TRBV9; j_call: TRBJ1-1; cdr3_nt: TGTGCCAGCAGCGCTCAAACAGGGGTACAAGGGGCTTTCTTT; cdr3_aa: CASSAQTGVQGAFF
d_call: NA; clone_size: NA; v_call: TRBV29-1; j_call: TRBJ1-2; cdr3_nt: TGCAGCGTTGCGGGAGGGATTGACTATGGCTACACCTTC; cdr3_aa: CSVAGGIDYGYTF
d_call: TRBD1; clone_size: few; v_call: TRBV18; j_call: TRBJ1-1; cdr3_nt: TGTGCCAGCTCACCTCGACAGGGTCCCAACACTGAAGCTTTCTTT; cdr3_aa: CASSPRQGPNTEAFF
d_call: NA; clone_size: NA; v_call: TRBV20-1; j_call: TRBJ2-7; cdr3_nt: TGCAGTGCTAGAAGGGGAGACAGATCCTACGAGCAGTACTTC; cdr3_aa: CSARRGDRSYEQYF
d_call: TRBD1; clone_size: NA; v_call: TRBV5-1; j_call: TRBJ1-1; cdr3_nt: TGCGCCAGCAGCATAGAACAGGGGAGCGGGGAAGCTTTCTTT; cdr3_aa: CASSIEQGSGEAFF
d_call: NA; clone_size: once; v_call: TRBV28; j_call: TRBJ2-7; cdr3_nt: TGTGCCAGCAGTATCGGACTCCACTACGAGCAGTACTTC; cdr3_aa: CASSIGLHYEQYF
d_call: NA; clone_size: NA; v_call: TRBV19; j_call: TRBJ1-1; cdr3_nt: TGTGCCAGTAAAGATGGCCACACTGAAGCTTTCTTT; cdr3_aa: CASKDGHTEAFF
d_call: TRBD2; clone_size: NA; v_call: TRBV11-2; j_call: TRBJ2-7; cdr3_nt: TGTGCCAGCAGCTTTAGAGGGGCTAGCGGGGCTCAGTACTTC; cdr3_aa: CASSFRGASGAQYF
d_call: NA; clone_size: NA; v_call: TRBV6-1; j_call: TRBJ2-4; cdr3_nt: TGTGCCAGCAGTGAACAGGGACAATCTTCCGTCATTCGGTACTTC; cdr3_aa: CASSEQGQSSVIRYF
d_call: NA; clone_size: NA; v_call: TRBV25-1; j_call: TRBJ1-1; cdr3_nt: TGTGCCAGCAGTGATTTCAGGGACCGTGAAGCTTTCTTT; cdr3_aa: CASSDFRDREAFF
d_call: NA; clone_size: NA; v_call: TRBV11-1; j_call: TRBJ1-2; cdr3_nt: TGTGCCAGCAGCTTATGGGGGGCTCCCGGTGGCTACACCTTC; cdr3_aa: CASSLWGAPGGYTF
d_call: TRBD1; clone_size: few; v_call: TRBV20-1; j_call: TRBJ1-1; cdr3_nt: TGCGAGGCGGGACAGGGGATGAAAGCTTTCTTT; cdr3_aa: CEAGQGMKAFF
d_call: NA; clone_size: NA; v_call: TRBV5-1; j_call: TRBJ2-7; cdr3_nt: TGCGCCAGCAGCCCGTTTTCCGGACACCTAATCTCCTACGAGCAGTACTTC; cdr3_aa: CASSPFSGHLISYEQYF
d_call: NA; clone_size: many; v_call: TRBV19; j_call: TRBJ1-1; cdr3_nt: TGTGCCAGTAGTAGAGGACAGTCGAACACTGAAGCTTTCTTT; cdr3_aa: CASSRGQSNTEAFF
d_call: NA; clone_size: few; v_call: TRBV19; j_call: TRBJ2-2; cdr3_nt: TGTGCCAGTAGCGGATACTCGAACACCGGGGAGCTGTTTTTT; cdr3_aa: CASSGYSNTGELFF
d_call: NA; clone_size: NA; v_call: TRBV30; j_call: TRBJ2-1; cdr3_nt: TGTGCCTGGAGTGTAGGCGGGGACAATGAGCAGTTCTTC; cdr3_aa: CAWSVGGDNEQFF